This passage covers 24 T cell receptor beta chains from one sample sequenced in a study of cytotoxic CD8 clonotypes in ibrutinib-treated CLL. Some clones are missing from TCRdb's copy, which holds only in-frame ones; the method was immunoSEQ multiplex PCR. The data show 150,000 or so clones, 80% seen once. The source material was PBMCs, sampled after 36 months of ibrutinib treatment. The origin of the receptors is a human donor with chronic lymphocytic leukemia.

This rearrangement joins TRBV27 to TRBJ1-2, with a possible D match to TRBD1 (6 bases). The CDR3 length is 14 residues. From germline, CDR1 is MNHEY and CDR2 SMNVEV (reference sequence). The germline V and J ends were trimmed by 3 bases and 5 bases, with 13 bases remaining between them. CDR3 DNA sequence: TGTGCCAGCAGTTTCGCCGGACAGCCGTATGGCTACACCTTC. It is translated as CASSFAGQPYGYTF.

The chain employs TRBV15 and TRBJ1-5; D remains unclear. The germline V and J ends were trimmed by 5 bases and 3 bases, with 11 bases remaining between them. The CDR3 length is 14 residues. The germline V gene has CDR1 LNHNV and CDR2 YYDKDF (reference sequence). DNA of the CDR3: TGTGCCACCAGCCACTCGGACGACAATCAGCCCCAGCATTTT. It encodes CATSHSDDNQPQHF.

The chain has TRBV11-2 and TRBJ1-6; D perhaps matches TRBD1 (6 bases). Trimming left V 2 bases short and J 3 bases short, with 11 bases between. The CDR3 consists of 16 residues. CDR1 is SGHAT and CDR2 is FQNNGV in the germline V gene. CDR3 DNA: TGTGCCAGCAGCTTATTGGGGGCGGGCTATAATTCACCCCTCCACTTT. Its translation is CASSLLGAGYNSPLHF. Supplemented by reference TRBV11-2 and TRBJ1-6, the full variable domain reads EAGVAQSPRYKIIEKRQSVAFWCNPISGHATLYWYQQILGQGPKLLIQFQNNGVVDDSQLPKDRFSAERLKGVDSTLKIQPAKLEDSAVYLCASSLLGAGYNSPLHFGNGTRLTVT.

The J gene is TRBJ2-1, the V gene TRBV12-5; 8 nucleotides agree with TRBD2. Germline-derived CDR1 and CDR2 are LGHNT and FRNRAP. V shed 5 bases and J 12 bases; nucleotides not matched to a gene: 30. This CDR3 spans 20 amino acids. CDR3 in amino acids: CASGPLGTRELRWAVPRQFF. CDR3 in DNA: TGTGCTAGTGGTCCCCTAGGGACTAGAGAACTTAGATGGGCAGTCCCGCGGCAGTTCTTC.

CDR3 coding DNA: TGTGCTAGTGGTTTGGGACAGGGGGCTTACGGCTACACCTTC. It codes for CASGLGQGAYGYTF. The rearrangement joins TRBV12-5 to TRBJ1-2; 10 bases agree with TRBD1. Germline assignment: CDR1 LGHNT and CDR2 FRNRAP. V was pared by 1 base and J by 8 bases, with 4 bases of the junction left unmatched. This CDR3 is 14 amino acids long. The whole variable domain, remainder taken from reference TRBV12-5 and TRBJ1-2, is DARVTQTPRHKVTEMGQEVTMRCQPILGHNTVFWYRQTMMQGLELLAYFRNRAPLDDSGMPKDRFSAEMPDATLATLKIQPSEPRDSAVYFCASGLGQGAYGYTFGSGTRLTVV.

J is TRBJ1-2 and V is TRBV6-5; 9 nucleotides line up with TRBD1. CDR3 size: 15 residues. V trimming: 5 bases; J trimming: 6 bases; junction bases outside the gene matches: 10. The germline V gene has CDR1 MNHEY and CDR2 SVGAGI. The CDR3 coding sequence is TGTGCCAGCAGTGCGTTACAGGGGGCGTTCCATGGCTACACCTTC. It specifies CASSALQGAFHGYTF.

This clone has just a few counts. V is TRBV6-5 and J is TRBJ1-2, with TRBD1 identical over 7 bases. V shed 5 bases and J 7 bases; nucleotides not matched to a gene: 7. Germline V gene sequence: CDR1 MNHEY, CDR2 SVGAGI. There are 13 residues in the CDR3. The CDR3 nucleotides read TGTGCCAGCAGTAAACAACAGGGGACTGGCTACACCTTC. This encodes CASSKQQGTGYTF.

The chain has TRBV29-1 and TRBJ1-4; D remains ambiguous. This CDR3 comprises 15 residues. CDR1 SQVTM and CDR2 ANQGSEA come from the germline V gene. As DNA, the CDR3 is TGCTGCCGACGGGCGATTCTAGCAACTAATGAAAAACTGTTTTTT. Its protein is CCRRAILATNEKLFF.

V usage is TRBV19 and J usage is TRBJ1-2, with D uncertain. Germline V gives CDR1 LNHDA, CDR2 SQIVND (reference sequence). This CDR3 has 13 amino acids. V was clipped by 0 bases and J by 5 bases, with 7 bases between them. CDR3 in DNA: TGTGCCAGTAGTATAGAAGGCTTTTATGGCTACACCTTC. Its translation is CASSIEGFYGYTF.

The CDR3 loop reads CASSLATGSGANVLTF. CDR3 DNA: TGTGCCAGCAGCTTAGCCACTGGCTCTGGGGCCAACGTCCTGACTTTC. This chain joins TRBV7-2 and TRBJ2-6; the D is unclear. Per germline, CDR1 SGHTA and CDR2 FQGNSA. V lost 0 bases, J lost 0 bases, and 6 bases lay in between. This CDR3 spans 16 amino acids. Using reference TRBV7-2 and TRBJ2-6 for the parts outside the CDR3, the full variable domain is GAGVSQSPSNKVTEKGKDVELRCDPISGHTALYWYRQSLGQGLEFLIYFQGNSAPDKSGLPSDRFSAERTGGSVSTLTIQRTQQEDSAVYLCASSLATGSGANVLTFGAGSRLTVL.

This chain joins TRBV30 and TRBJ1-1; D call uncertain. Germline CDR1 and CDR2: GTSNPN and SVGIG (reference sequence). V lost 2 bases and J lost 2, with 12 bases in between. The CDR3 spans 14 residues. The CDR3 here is CAWSRWGANTEAFF. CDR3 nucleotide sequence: TGTGCCTGGAGTCGGTGGGGTGCTAACACTGAAGCTTTCTTT.

The CDR3 sequence: CASSLRDTAYEQYF. The DNA for the CDR3 is TGTGCCAGCTCACTACGGGACACAGCCTACGAGCAGTACTTC. The gene calls are TRBV18 and TRBJ2-7, with D possibly matching TRBD1 (6 bases). The CDR3 totals 14 residues. CDR1 is KGHSH and CDR2 is LQKENI in the germline V gene. V lost 4 bases to trimming and J lost 2 bases, with 12 bases between them.

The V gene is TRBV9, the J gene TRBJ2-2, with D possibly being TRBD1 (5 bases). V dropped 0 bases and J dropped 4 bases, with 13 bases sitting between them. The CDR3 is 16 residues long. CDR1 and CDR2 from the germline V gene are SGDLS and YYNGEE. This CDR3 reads CASSVEVGLSTGELFF. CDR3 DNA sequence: TGTGCCAGCAGCGTAGAAGTGGGGCTATCCACCGGGGAGCTGTTTTTT.

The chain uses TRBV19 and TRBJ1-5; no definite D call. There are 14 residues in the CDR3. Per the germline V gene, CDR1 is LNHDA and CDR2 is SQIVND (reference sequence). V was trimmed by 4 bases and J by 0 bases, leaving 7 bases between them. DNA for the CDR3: TGTGCCAGTAGTAGTTTTGGTAGCAATCAGCCCCAGCATTTT. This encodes CASSSFGSNQPQHF. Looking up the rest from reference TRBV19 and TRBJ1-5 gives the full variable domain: DGGITQSPKYLFRKEGQNVTLSCEQNLNHDAMYWYRQDPGQGLRLIYYSQIVNDFQKGDIAEGYSVSREKKESFPLTVTSAQKNPTAFYLCASSSFGSNQPQHFGDGTRLSIL.

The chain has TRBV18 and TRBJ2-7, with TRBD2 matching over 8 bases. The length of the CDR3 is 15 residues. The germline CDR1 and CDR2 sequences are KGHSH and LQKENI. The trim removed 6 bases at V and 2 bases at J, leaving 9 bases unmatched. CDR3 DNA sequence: TGTGCCAGCTCCCGGGAGGGGGTTCCACCCTACGAGCAGTACTTC. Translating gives CASSREGVPPYEQYF.

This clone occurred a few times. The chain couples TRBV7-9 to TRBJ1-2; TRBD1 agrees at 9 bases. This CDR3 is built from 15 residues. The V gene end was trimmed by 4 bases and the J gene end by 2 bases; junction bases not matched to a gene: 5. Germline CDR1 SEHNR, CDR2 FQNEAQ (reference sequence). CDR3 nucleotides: TGTGCCAGCAGCTCCCACAGGGGGCCAAACTATGGCTACACCTTC. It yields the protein CASSSHRGPNYGYTF.

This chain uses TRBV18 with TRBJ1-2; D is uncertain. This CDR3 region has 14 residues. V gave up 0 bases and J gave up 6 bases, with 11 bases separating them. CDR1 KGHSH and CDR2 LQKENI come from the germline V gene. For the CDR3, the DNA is TGTGCCAGCTCACCACCGGTCATAAGAGATGGCTACACCTTC. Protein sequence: CASSPPVIRDGYTF.

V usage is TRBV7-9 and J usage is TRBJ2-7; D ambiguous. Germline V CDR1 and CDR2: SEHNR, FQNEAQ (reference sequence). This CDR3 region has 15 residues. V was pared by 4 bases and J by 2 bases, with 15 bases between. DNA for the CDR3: TGTGCCAGCAGCTGGGTGGGCAGCTTCCCCTACGAGCAGTACTTC. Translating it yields CASSWVGSFPYEQYF.

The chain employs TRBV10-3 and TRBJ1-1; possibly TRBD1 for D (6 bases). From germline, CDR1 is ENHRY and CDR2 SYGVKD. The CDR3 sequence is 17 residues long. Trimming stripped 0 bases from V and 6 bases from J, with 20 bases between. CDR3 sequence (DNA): TGTGCCATCAGTGAGTCCTCCGGGTGGTCAGGGGCGCCTGAAGCTTTCTTT. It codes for CAISESSGWSGAPEAFF.

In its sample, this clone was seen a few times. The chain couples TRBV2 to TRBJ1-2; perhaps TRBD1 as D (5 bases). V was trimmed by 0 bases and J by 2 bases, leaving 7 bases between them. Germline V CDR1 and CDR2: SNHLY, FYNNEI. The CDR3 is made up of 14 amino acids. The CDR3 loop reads CASSEARGNYGYTF. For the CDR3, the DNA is TGTGCCAGCAGTGAAGCCCGGGGGAACTATGGCTACACCTTC.

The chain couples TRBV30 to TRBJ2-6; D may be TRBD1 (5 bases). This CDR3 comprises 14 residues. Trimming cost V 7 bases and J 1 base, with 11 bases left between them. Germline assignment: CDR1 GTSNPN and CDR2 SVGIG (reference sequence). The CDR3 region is CALSRASGANVLTF. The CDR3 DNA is TGTGCCTTGTCCAGGGCTTCTGGGGCCAACGTCCTGACTTTC.

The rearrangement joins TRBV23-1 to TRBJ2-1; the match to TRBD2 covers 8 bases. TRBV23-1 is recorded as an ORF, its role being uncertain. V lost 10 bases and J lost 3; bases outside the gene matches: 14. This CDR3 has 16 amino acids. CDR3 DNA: TGCGCCACCCCACCTCGGCCCAGCGGGAGCTACAATGAGCAGTTCTTC. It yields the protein CATPPRPSGSYNEQFF.

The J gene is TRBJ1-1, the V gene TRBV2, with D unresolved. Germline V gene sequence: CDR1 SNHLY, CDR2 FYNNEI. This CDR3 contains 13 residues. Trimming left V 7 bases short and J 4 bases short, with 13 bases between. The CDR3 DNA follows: TGTGCCAGCACCTCGACGGGGAGCACTGAAGCTTTCTTT. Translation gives CASTSTGSTEAFF. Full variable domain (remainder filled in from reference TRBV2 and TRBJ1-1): EPEVTQTPSHQVTQMGQEVILRCVPISNHLYFYWYRQILGQKVEFLVSFYNNEISEKSEIFDDQFSVERPDGSNFTLKIRSTKLEDSAMYFCASTSTGSTEAFFGQGTRLTVV.

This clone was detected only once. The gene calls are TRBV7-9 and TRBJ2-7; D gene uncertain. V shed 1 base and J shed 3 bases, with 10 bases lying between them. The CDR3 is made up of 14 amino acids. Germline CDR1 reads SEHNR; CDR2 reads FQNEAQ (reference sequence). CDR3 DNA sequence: TGTGCCAGCAGCTTAGTGGGGAACTTCTACGAGCAGTACTTC. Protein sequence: CASSLVGNFYEQYF.